The T cell receptor beta chain under discussion was sequenced for a study of T cells in Graves' hyperthyroidism and ophthalmopathy (dated by TCRdb to between 2019 and 2020). A note on the overall study: Peripheral blood was sampled at the time of initial diagnosis, prior to any treatment. To identify distinguishing TCR V-J signatures, a discovery cohort of 95 to 100 patients was used, comprising 43 with Graves' ophthalmopathy and some 60 with stable Graves' hyperthyroidism. The 75 to 100 discovery patients were divided at random into training and test sets in a 7:3 ratio. Prospective prediction of ophthalmopathy was tested in an independent validation cohort of approximately 19 hyperthyroidism patients and around 16 patients who later progressed to ophthalmopathy. Thyroid tissue and blood T-cell repertoires from over 5 Graves' hyperthyroidism patients were also compared in the study. TCR Vbeta CDR3 sequencing of 120 to 150 peripheral blood samples (roughly 41 ophthalmopathy, roughly 72 hyperthyroidism and roughly 17 progressor patients) is reported in the paper. Once sampling was done, hyperthyroidism patients were given methimazole at a starting dose of 30 mg daily, whereas ophthalmopathy patients were given high-dose intravenous methylprednisolone.

This clonotype was recorded a few times. It lacks a known antigen. No clone much larger than this one lies a single base away; base qualities are absent. Amplification of TCR beta CDR3 regions was carried out from RNA transcripts. The first round of RT-PCR for the TCR CDR3 was performed with the HTBI primer set and the Qiagen OneStep RT-PCR kit. The libraries were constructed in a second round of multiplex PCR and then size-selected and purified. Paired-end sequencing of the libraries was performed with 100 bp reads on an Illumina HiSeq2000. For the original study's pipeline: SOAPnuke was used to process the raw data, with reads discarded if the reads contained adapters or uncalled bases, had a mean Phred below 15, or lacked an exact constant-primer or identifier match. COPE v1.2.5 was used to merge high-quality paired reads, and clonotypes were defined as unique nucleotide sequences. MiTCR v1.1 was used to align the clonotypes against IMGT TRBV, TRBD and TRBJ reference segments. Only V-J combinations with frequency above 0.0001, covering about 99% of repertoires, were analysed. The TCS score was defined as F50 (clonal expansion) divided by E x V (chaos), with BLOSUM62-based TCRdist calculated between CDR3 peptides within each V-J. Welch's t-statistics and random forest reduced around 510 V-J features to fewer than 15, which were used in a naive Bayes classifier (R e1071). TCRdb itself trimmed the public reads at Q25 with fastp, ran MiXCR and retained productive beta chains. Records with the same CDR3 protein are collapsed into one entry carrying the most frequent genes and DNA. TCRdb's processing, not the study's, gives the V and J calls here. The sample table shows around 560,000 distinct CDR3 sequences, and 16% are seen once. About 17% of the sample goes to the ten largest clones.

Broad study findings and their caveats: Sample size was not statistically predetermined, and investigators were not blinded to group allocation. Most expanded thyroid clonotypes (frequency above 0.001) were also detected in blood, a finding suggesting that blood repertoires may reflect thyroid immune responses. In cross-validation, a model built on a 13 V-J signature told ophthalmopathy apart from stable hyperthyroidism with approximately 90% sensitivity and roughly 81% specificity, and in testing the same model reached 80%/75%. During validation, the model predicted progression to ophthalmopathy a median of roughly 7.1 months ahead of onset, with around 70% sensitivity and under 85% specificity.

Graves' hyperthyroidism was defined as stable when no progression to ophthalmopathy occurred over 18 months of follow-up. Hyperthyroidism patients were newly diagnosed, with disease duration under 2 months, and aged 18 to 65 years. The study excluded patients with uncontrolled infections, other autoimmune diseases, pregnancy or lactation. Diagnoses were established on the basis of clinical symptoms, serum thyroxine and TRAb, thyroid ultrasound, and orbital computed tomography. Ficoll-Paque density gradient centrifugation was used to isolate PBMCs from 8.5 to 10 ml of fresh peripheral blood. Total RNA was extracted using Trizol reagent, and RNA quality was assessed on an Agilent 2100 Bioanalyzer. Specimen: blood. The source is a young woman with Graves' hyperthyroidism.

CDR3 loop: CASSKTANAEAFF. The nucleotide sequence reads as follows: TGTGCCAGCAGCAAAACAGCTAACGCTGAAGCTTTCTTT. The rearranged segments are TRBV6-2 or TRBV6-3 and TRBJ1-1; the D segment cannot be called with confidence. Trimming costs V 6 bases and J 6 bases, and their ends lie 14 bases apart. The CDR3 starts with the cysteine, ends with the phenylalanine, and has 13 residues. Kept here is only the CDR3 DNA, which spans 39 bases and is read in frame from base 1. Per the germline V gene, MNHEY is the CDR1 and SVGEGT is the CDR2.